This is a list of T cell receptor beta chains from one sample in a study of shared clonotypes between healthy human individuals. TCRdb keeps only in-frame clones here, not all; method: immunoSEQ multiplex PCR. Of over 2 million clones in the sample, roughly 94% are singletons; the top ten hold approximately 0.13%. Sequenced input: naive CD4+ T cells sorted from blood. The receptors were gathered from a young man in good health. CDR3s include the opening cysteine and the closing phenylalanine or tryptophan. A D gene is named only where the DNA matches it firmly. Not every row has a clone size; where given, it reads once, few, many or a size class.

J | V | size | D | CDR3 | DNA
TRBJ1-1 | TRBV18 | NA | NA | CASSPTTGPIEAFF | TGTGCCAGCTCACCGACGACAGGACCTATTGAAGCTTTCTTT
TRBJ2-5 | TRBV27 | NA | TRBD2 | CASSPGVAGGLLPQYF | TGTGCCAGCAGTCCCGGGGTAGCGGGGGGGTTGTTGCCCCAGTACTTC
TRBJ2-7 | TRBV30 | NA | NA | CAWSASYEQYF | TGTGCCTGGAGTGCTAGCTACGAGCAGTACTTC
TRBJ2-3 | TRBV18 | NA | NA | CASSPPTRTDTQYF | TGTGCCAGCTCACCACCAACCCGCACAGATACGCAGTATTTT
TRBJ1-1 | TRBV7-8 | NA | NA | CASSFSEAEAFF | TGTGCCAGCAGCTTTAGCGAGGCAGAAGCTTTCTTT
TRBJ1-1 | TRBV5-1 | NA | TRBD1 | CASSSQTGGTEAFF | TGCGCCAGCAGCTCACAAACAGGGGGCACTGAAGCTTTCTTT
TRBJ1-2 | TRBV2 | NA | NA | CASSEAPFGGYTF | TGTGCCAGCAGTGAAGCTCCCTTCGGTGGCTACACCTTC
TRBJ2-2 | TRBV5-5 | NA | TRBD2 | CASSLRTSGPNTGELFF | TGTGCCAGCAGCTTGCGGACTAGCGGGCCGAACACCGGGGAGCTGTTTTTT
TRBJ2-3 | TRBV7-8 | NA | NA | CASSFNSPDTQYF | TGTGCCAGCAGCTTTAACTCTCCAGATACGCAGTATTTT
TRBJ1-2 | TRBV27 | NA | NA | CASSLSVWGFGYTF | TGTGCCAGCAGTTTATCGGTTTGGGGTTTCGGCTACACCTTC
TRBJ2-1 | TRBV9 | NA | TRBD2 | CASSPPSTGGGREQFF | TGTGCCAGCAGCCCCCCCTCAACGGGGGGGGGACGGGAGCAGTTCTTC
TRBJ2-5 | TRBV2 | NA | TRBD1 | CASSPGTVQETQYF | TGTGCCAGCAGTCCCGGGACAGTCCAAGAGACCCAGTACTTC
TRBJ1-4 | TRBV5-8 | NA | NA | CASSLRSHEKLFF | TGTGCCAGCAGCTTGAGGAGCCATGAAAAACTGTTTTTT
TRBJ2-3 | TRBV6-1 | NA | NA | CASGMTDTQYF | TGTGCCAGCGGTATGACAGATACGCAGTATTTT
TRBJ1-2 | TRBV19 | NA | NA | CASSIGPRNYGYTF | TGTGCCAGTAGTATAGGGCCACGGAACTATGGCTACACCTTC
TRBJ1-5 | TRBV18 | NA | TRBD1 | CASSPSTAGTVGLSNQPQHF | TGTGCCAGCTCTCCCTCTACCGCCGGGACAGTTGGTCTTAGCAATCAGCCCCAGCATTTT
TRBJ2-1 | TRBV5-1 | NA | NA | CASSSSLVGAGEQFF | TGCGCCAGCAGCTCCTCTCTCGTGGGGGCCGGTGAGCAGTTCTTC
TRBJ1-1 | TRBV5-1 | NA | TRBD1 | CASSWGGQTNTEAFF | TGCGCCAGCAGCTGGGGGGGACAGACGAACACTGAAGCTTTCTTT
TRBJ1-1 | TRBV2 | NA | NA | CASRLGLGEAFF | TGTGCCAGCAGATTAGGGCTGGGTGAAGCTTTCTTT
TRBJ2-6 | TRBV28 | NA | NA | CASRQDPGANVLTF | TGTGCCAGCAGACAGGACCCTGGGGCCAACGTCCTGACTTTC
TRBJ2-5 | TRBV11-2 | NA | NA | CASSLDRWEETQYF | TGTGCCAGCAGCTTAGATCGATGGGAAGAGACCCAGTACTTC
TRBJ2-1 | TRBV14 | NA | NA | CASSQSSGFDNEQFF | TGTGCCAGCAGCCAAAGTAGTGGATTCGACAATGAGCAGTTCTTC
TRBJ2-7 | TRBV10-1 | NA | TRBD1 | CASSPDRPTYEQYF | TGCGCCAGCAGCCCGGACAGGCCCACCTACGAGCAGTACTTC
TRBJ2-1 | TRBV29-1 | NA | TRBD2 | CSVAGLAGGNEQFF | TGCAGCGTAGCCGGACTAGCGGGTGGGAATGAGCAGTTCTTC
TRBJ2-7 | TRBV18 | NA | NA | CASSPPPGHPYEQYF | TGTGCCAGCTCACCACCACCGGGACACCCCTACGAGCAGTACTTC
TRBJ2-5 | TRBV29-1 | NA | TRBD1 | CSDRTGGWETQYF | TGCAGCGACCGGACAGGGGGCTGGGAGACCCAGTACTTC
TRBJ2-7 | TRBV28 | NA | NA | CASRAAPGEQYF | TGTGCCAGCAGAGCGGCCCCGGGGGAGCAGTACTTC
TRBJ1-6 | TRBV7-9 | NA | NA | CASSLPGDHSPLHF | TGTGCCAGCAGCTTACCGGGGGACCATTCACCCCTCCACTTT
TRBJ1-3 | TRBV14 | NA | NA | CASSQVRREGTIYF | TGTGCCAGCAGCCAAGTTCGAAGGGAGGGGACCATATATTTT
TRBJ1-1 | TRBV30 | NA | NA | CAWASVGFRTEAFF | TGTGCCTGGGCCTCAGTTGGATTTAGGACTGAAGCTTTCTTT
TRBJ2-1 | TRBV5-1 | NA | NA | CASSGEAGSHEQFF | TGCGCCAGCAGCGGGGAGGCAGGTAGCCATGAGCAGTTCTTC
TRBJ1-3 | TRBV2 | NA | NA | CASSVSGSSGNTIYF | TGTGCCAGCAGTGTCTCGGGCTCCTCTGGAAACACCATATATTTT
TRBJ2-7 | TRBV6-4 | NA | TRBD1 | CASSAGRDRLFYEQYF | TGTGCCAGCAGCGCCGGGCGGGACAGGCTATTCTACGAGCAGTACTTC
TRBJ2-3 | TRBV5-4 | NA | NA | CASSPGTLTDTQYF | TGTGCCAGCAGCCCCGGGACTCTGACAGATACGCAGTATTTT
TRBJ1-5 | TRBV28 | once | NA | CASSSLDRFNQPQHF | TGTGCCAGCAGTTCCCTGGACAGATTCAATCAGCCCCAGCATTTT
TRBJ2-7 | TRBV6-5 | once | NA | CASSSPGEQYF | TGTGCCAGCAGTTCTCCCGGCGAGCAGTACTTC
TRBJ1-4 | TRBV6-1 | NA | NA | CASSEQTGVEKLFF | TGTGCCAGCAGTGAACAGACGGGAGTTGAAAAACTGTTTTTT
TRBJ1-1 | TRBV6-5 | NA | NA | CASSYSTPGMNTEAFF | TGTGCCAGCAGTTACTCGACCCCGGGGATGAACACTGAAGCTTTCTTT
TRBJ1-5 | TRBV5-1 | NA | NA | CASSVPGTEKHSNQPQHF | TGCGCCAGCAGCGTGCCCGGGACGGAGAAGCATAGCAATCAGCCCCAGCATTTT
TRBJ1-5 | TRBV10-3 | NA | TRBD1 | CAISFEGTGSQPQHF | TGTGCCATCAGTTTCGAGGGGACAGGGAGTCAGCCCCAGCATTTT
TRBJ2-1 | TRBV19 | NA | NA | CASTQFNEQFF | TGTGCCAGTACCCAGTTTAATGAGCAGTTCTTC
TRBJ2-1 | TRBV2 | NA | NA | CASSEWDADNEQFF | TGTGCCAGCAGTGAATGGGACGCGGACAATGAGCAGTTCTTC
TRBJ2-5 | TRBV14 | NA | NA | CASSPIIGGGETQYF | TGTGCCAGCAGCCCCATCATCGGAGGGGGAGAGACCCAGTACTTC
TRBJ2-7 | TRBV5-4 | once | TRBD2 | CASSGGAGKRSSYEQYF | TGTGCCAGCAGCGGAGGAGCGGGGAAAAGGAGCTCCTACGAGCAGTACTTC
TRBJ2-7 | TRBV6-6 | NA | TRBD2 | CASSHRDYIEQYF | TGTGCCAGCAGTCACCGGGACTACATTGAGCAGTACTTC
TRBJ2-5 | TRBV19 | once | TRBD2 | CASSPGLAKETQYF | TGTGCCAGTAGCCCGGGACTAGCGAAAGAGACCCAGTACTTC
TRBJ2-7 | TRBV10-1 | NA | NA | CASSEGWGEQYF | TGCGCCAGCAGTGAGGGCTGGGGCGAGCAGTACTTC
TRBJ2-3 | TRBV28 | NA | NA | CASSLPGAGSTDTQYF | TGTGCCAGCAGTTTACCGGGGGCGGGTTCTACAGATACGCAGTATTTT
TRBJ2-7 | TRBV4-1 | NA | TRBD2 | CASSPGLAGGRVEQYF | TGCGCCAGCAGCCCAGGACTAGCGGGAGGGCGGGTAGAGCAGTACTTC
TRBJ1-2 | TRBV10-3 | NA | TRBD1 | CAISESGQGHYGYTF | TGTGCCATCAGTGAGTCTGGACAGGGACACTATGGCTACACCTTC
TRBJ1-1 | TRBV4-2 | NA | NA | CASSPGVVGTEAFF | TGTGCCAGCAGCCCGGGGGTTGTGGGCACTGAAGCTTTCTTT
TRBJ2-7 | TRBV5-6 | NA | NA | CASSLASVLSEQYF | TGTGCCAGCAGCTTGGCTAGCGTTCTAAGCGAGCAGTACTTC
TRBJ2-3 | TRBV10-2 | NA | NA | CATRGTTDTQYF | TGCGCCACCCGGGGGACCACAGATACGCAGTATTTT
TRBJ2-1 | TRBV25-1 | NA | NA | CASSGYEEQFF | TGTGCCAGCAGTGGCTACGAGGAGCAGTTCTTC
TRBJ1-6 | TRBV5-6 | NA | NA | CASSWGGASVSYNSPLHF | TGTGCCAGCAGCTGGGGGGGCGCATCAGTGTCCTATAATTCACCCCTCCACTTT
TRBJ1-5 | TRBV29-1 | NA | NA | CSVVPGADQPQHF | TGCAGCGTTGTGCCCGGGGCCGATCAGCCCCAGCATTTT
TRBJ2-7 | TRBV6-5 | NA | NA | CASSAPTPGEQYF | TGTGCCAGCAGTGCTCCCACCCCAGGCGAGCAGTACTTC